This entry lists 14 T cell receptor beta chains sequenced from one sample in a study of shared clonotypes between healthy human individuals. Data came from immunoSEQ multiplex PCR; TCRdb stores just in-frame clones and leaves some out. The repertoire consists of over 2 million clones, with approximately 95% occurring once and the leading ten covering approximately 1.2%. Selected positively for CCR7 and CD45RO-negative, naive CD8 cells excluded terminally differentiated effector memory CD45RA+ cells. The sequencing sample was made of naive CD8+ T cells sorted from blood. These receptors were collected from a man younger than 35 in good health.

About this clone itself: This specimen includes other DNA sequences encoding the same CDR3. The chain is built from TRBV27 and TRBJ1-6, with D hard to call. This CDR3 is built from 14 residues. The V gene lost 3 bases and the J gene lost 5 bases, with 8 bases spanning the gap. Germline loops: CDR1 MNHEY, CDR2 SMNVEV (reference sequence). CDR3 in DNA: TGTGCCAGCAGTTTCGGTGGCGATAATTCACCCCTCCACTTT. Its protein product is CASSFGGDNSPLHF.

This chain uses TRBV6-5 with TRBJ1-4; D unresolved. The CDR3 covers 14 residues. Germline V gene lookup returns CDR1 MNHEY and CDR2 SVGAGI. Trimming removed 2 bases from V and 2 bases from J, with 6 bases in between. The CDR3 is CASSYVGTNEKLFF. The CDR3 coding sequence is TGTGCCAGCAGTTACGTCGGCACTAATGAAAAACTGTTTTTT.

V and J are TRBV5-5 and TRBJ2-4; 10 bases fit TRBD2. V lost 3 bases to trimming and J lost 0 bases; unmatched junction nucleotides: 3. The germline V gene has CDR1 SGHKS and CDR2 YYEKEE (reference sequence). The CDR3 totals 16 residues. The CDR3 region has the DNA TGTGCCAGCAGCTCCTTAGCGGGAGGAGCCAAAAACATTCAGTACTTC. It yields the protein CASSSLAGGAKNIQYF.

The chain joins TRBV27 to TRBJ2-1; TRBD2 is a possible D gene (6 bases). CDR1 and CDR2 (germline): MNHEY, SMNVEV (reference sequence). The V end lost 6 bases, the J end lost 4 bases, and 10 bases lay between the germline ends. The CDR3 is 13 residues long. The CDR3 nucleotides are TGTGCCAGCAGCCTAGCGCCGTACAATGAGCAGTTCTTC. Encoded protein: CASSLAPYNEQFF.

Notes on this clone: The same CDR3 is also encoded by other DNA sequences in this sample. V and J are TRBV6-5 and TRBJ2-7; 8 positions match TRBD1. Per the germline V gene, CDR1 is MNHEY and CDR2 is SVGAGI. The CDR3 sequence is 14 residues long. V was pared by 2 bases and J by 3 bases, with 3 bases of the junction left unmatched. The CDR3 DNA sequence: TGTGCCAGCAGTTACGCAGACAGGGGCTACGAGCAGTACTTC. Amino acids: CASSYADRGYEQYF.

This chain connects TRBV10-2 to TRBJ2-3; TRBD2 aligns across 7 bases. Germline CDR1 is WSHSY and CDR2 is SAAADI. The CDR3 is 13 amino acids. The junction had 4 bases not matched to a gene; V was cut back by 6 bases and J by 4 bases. CDR3 bases: TGCGCCAGCAGCGAGGCGGGGGCAGATACGCAGTATTTT. Encoded protein: CASSEAGADTQYF.

This clone was seen more than once but under ten times. J is TRBJ2-7 and V is TRBV25-1, with 10 bases that match TRBD1. This CDR3 comprises 16 residues. In germline, CDR1 is MGHDK, CDR2 SYGVNS. Trimming removed 4 bases from V and 1 base from J; junction bases left unmatched: 7. CDR3 DNA sequence: TGTGCCAGCAGTGCAGAGGGGGACAGGGGTTCCTACGAGCAGTACTTC. Translating gives CASSAEGDRGSYEQYF.

About this clone itself: Other DNA sequences in the sample encode the same CDR3. This chain links TRBV4-1 with TRBJ1-1, with D tentatively TRBD1 (5 bases). V dropped 1 base and J dropped 5 bases, with 11 bases sitting between them. This CDR3 region has 14 residues. CDR1 MGHRA and CDR2 YSYEKL come from the germline V gene. This CDR3 reads CASSQGGGGTEAFF. CDR3 DNA sequence: TGCGCCAGCAGCCAAGGGGGTGGGGGGACTGAAGCTTTCTTT.

The rearrangement joins TRBV2 to TRBJ2-5; 8 bases line up with TRBD2. Losses at the gene ends were 1 base for V and 2 bases for J; bases not matched to a gene: 6. Per germline, CDR1 SNHLY and CDR2 FYNNEI. CDR3 size: 16 residues. CDR3 coding DNA: TGTGCCAGCAGTGAAGGACGGGGGGGAAGGCAAGAGACCCAGTACTTC. This codes for CASSEGRGGRQETQYF.

The V gene is TRBV9, the J gene TRBJ1-2; D is undetermined. Germline CDR1 and CDR2: SGDLS and YYNGEE. CDR3 length: 13 residues. Trimming removed 6 bases at V and 2 bases at J, with 11 bases between. The CDR3 loop reads CASTWAGNYGYTF. CDR3 DNA: TGTGCCAGCACCTGGGCGGGAAACTATGGCTACACCTTC.

The chain recombines TRBV5-4 with TRBJ1-2, with TRBD1 identical over 8 bases. V gave up 4 bases and J gave up 2 bases; unmatched junction bases: 4. The germline CDR1 and CDR2 sequences are SGHNT and YYREEE (reference sequence). This CDR3 region has 14 residues. CDR3 residues: CASSVQGGNYGYTF. CDR3 bases: TGTGCCAGCAGCGTACAGGGGGGGAACTATGGCTACACCTTC. Full variable domain (missing parts from reference TRBV5-4 and TRBJ1-2): ETGVTQSPTHLIKTRGQQVTLRCSSQSGHNTVSWYQQALGQGPQFIFQYYREEENGRGNFPPRFSGLQFPNYSSELNVNALELDDSALYLCASSVQGGNYGYTFGSGTRLTVV.

In its sample, this clone was seen many times. This chain joins TRBV30 and TRBJ1-5; 7 bases fit TRBD1. The CDR3 runs to 13 residues. J gave up 4 bases and V 7 bases, and 7 bases lay outside the gene matches. Per the germline V gene, CDR1 is GTSNPN and CDR2 is SVGIG (reference sequence). This CDR3 is CAYSKGANQPQHF. The CDR3 nucleotides read TGTGCCTATTCAAAGGGGGCTAATCAGCCCCAGCATTTT.

The genes are TRBV27 and TRBJ2-7, with D possibly being TRBD1 or TRBD2 (5 bases each). This CDR3 contains 14 residues. The V and J ends lost 3 bases and 5 bases respectively, with 14 bases between them. Germline V gene sequence: CDR1 MNHEY, CDR2 SMNVEV (reference sequence). The CDR3 loop is CASSFSGTLNEQYF. CDR3 coding DNA: TGTGCCAGCAGTTTTTCCGGGACCCTCAACGAGCAGTACTTC.

The genes are TRBV6-1 and TRBJ1-3; D gene uncertain. V lost 5 bases and J lost 0, with 8 bases in between. CDR3 size: 14 residues. Germline CDR1 MNHNS, CDR2 SASEGT. The CDR3 is CASSWTSSGNTIYF. CDR3 sequence (DNA): TGTGCCAGCAGTTGGACCTCCTCTGGAAACACCATATATTTT.